Below, 20 T cell receptor beta chains from the same sample are listed, as sequenced in a study of cytomegalovirus exposure and HLA in healthy donors. Primers for the PCR totalled 60 Vbeta and 13 Jbeta. Clones were read by immunoSEQ multiplex PCR, and TCRdb kept only the in-frame ones, dropping some. The sample lists around 120,000 clones; approximately 80% were seen once. Sequencing was done on a sample of PBMCs. All receptors derive from a man aged 50 or older in good health and CMV-seronegative.

The chain has TRBV5-1 and TRBJ2-7, with D maybe TRBD2 (7 bases). CDR3 size: 15 residues. Germline CDR1 SGHRS, CDR2 YFSETQ. The V end lost 3 bases, the J end lost 1 base, and 14 bases lay between the germline ends. The CDR3: CASSWGGGSSYEQYF. As DNA, the CDR3 is TGCGCCAGCAGCTGGGGAGGGGGATCTTCCTACGAGCAGTACTTC.

The chain joins TRBV29-1 to TRBJ2-5; 9 bases are shared with TRBD2. The J segment lost 5 bases and the V segment lost 7 bases, leaving 8 bases of the junction unmatched. CDR1 and CDR2 from the germline V gene are SQVTM and ANQGSEA. CDR3 length: 13 residues. The CDR3 sequence: CSASAGGPETQYF. DNA of the CDR3: TGCAGCGCCAGTGCGGGGGGGCCTGAGACCCAGTACTTC.

J is TRBJ1-2 and V is TRBV6-1; 9 bases map to TRBD1. V trimming: 5 bases; J trimming: 5 bases; junction bases outside the gene matches: 6. There are 14 residues in the CDR3. Germline-derived CDR1 and CDR2 are MNHNS and SASEGT. CDR3 residues: CASSPRDRVYGYTF. CDR3 nucleotides: TGTGCCAGCAGTCCCCGGGACAGGGTGTATGGCTACACCTTC.

The chain employs TRBV5-5 and TRBJ1-5, with unresolved D. Germline CDR1 SGHKS, CDR2 YYEKEE (reference sequence). Trimming shortened V by 0 bases and J by 6 bases, and 16 bases separated the two germline ends. The CDR3 totals 16 residues. CDR3 sequence: CASSLVPAGGGQPQHF. The CDR3 DNA follows: TGTGCCAGCAGCTTGGTCCCCGCGGGTGGTGGTCAGCCCCAGCATTTT.

The V call is TRBV15, the J call TRBJ1-2, with a possible D match to TRBD1 (6 bases). CDR1 is LNHNV, CDR2 YYDKDF, per germline (reference sequence). Trimming stripped 4 bases from V and 7 bases from J, with 10 bases between. The CDR3 contains 12 residues. CDR3 sequence: CATSKTGAGYTF. Here the CDR3 DNA reads TGTGCCACCAGCAAGACAGGCGCTGGCTACACCTTC.

On this clone: The junction differs from germline at one of its ends, possibly a read error. The chain joins TRBV10-3 to TRBJ2-1; 9 positions agree with TRBD1. The CDR3 contains 13 residues. CDR1 is ENHRY, CDR2 SYGVKD, per germline. The CDR3 DNA reads TGTGCCACCAGTGGGACAGGGCCCAATGAGCAGTTCTTC. It translates to CATSGTGPNEQFF.

The chain uses TRBV7-2 and TRBJ2-1, with TRBD2 matching over 10 bases. The V segment lost 1 base and the J segment 10 bases; nucleotides outside the gene matches: 13. Looked up from germline, CDR1 is SGHTA and CDR2 is FQGNSA. CDR3 length: 17 residues. CDR3 DNA: TGTGCCAGCAGCTTAGGGACCCTAGCGGGGGCGGCTCTCGAGCAGTTCTTC. Translation gives CASSLGTLAGAALEQFF. Using reference TRBV7-2 and TRBJ2-1 for the parts outside the CDR3, the full variable domain is GAGVSQSPSNKVTEKGKDVELRCDPISGHTALYWYRQSLGQGLEFLIYFQGNSAPDKSGLPSDRFSAERTGGSVSTLTIQRTQQEDSAVYLCASSLGTLAGAALEQFFGPGTRLTVL.

The rearrangement uses TRBV5-4 and TRBJ1-1; 8 nucleotides align to TRBD1. The germline V gene has CDR1 SGHNT and CDR2 YYREEE (reference sequence). The CDR3 is made up of 14 amino acids. J was trimmed by 0 bases and V by 5 bases; bases with no gene match: 3. The CDR3 loop is CASRSGQVNTEAFF. In nucleotides, the CDR3 is TGTGCCAGCAGATCGGGACAGGTGAACACTGAAGCTTTCTTT.

V is TRBV18 and J is TRBJ1-1; D not certain. Germline loops: CDR1 KGHSH, CDR2 LQKENI. There are 14 residues in the CDR3. Deletions cut 0 bases from V and 1 base from J, with 6 bases between. CDR3: CASSPPLRNTEAFF. The CDR3 DNA reads TGTGCCAGCTCACCACCGCTCAGGAACACTGAAGCTTTCTTT.

The CDR3 DNA reads TGCGCCAGCAGCGACGGGGGGGCCGTAGATACGCAGTATTTT. Protein sequence: CASSDGGAVDTQYF. J is TRBJ2-3 and V is TRBV5-1; 8 bases line up with TRBD2. The CDR3 is made up of 14 amino acids. The germline V gene encodes CDR1 SGHRS and CDR2 YFSETQ. V dropped 4 bases and J dropped 5; count of bases not matched to a gene: 6.

As regards this clone: An end of the junction does not agree with germline; a read error may underlie this. The chain is built from TRBV7-2 and TRBJ1-2; D possibly corresponds to TRBD1 (5 bases). CDR3 length: 14 residues. Germline loops: CDR1 SGHTA, CDR2 FQGNSA. The CDR3 loop reads CASRTAGLSYGCTF. CDR3 coding DNA: TGTGCCAGCAGGACCGCAGGGTTGTCCTATGGCTGCACCTTC.

V usage is TRBV19 and J usage is TRBJ2-3; 11 positions match TRBD2. V shed 4 bases, J shed 3 bases, and the junction held 6 bases outside the gene matches. CDR3 length: 16 amino acids. Germline CDR1 and CDR2: LNHDA and SQIVND (reference sequence). Here the CDR3 reads CASSRGLADYTDTQYF. The DNA of the CDR3 is TGTGCCAGTAGTAGGGGACTAGCGGACTATACAGATACGCAGTATTTT.

CDR3 sequence reads: CASSPGDSSYNEQFF. Written as DNA, the CDR3 is TGTGCCAGCAGCCCCGGGGACAGTTCCTACAATGAGCAGTTCTTC. V and J are TRBV7-3 and TRBJ2-1; 7 bases are a match to TRBD1. Unmatched junction bases numbered 5, after V lost 5 bases and J lost 1 base. Germline V gene sequence: CDR1 SGHTA, CDR2 FQGTGA. The CDR3 consists of 15 residues.

The chain combines TRBV11-2 with TRBJ2-1; 7 bases are shared with TRBD1. Germline values: CDR1 SGHAT, CDR2 FQNNGV. The length of the CDR3 is 14 residues. The trim removed 5 bases at V and 6 bases at J, leaving 7 bases unmatched. The CDR3 DNA reads TGTGCCAGCAGCCGGGGACAGACTGGCAATGAGCAGTTCTTC. Its translation: CASSRGQTGNEQFF.

The CDR3 coding sequence is TGCGCCAGCAGCCAAGATGTCACAGCTTATGGCTACACCTTC. Translating gives CASSQDVTAYGYTF. The rearrangement joins TRBV4-3 to TRBJ1-2, with D hard to call. V was shortened by 0 bases and J by 5 bases, with 10 bases between the two germline ends. The CDR3 is 14 amino acids. CDR1 LGHNA and CDR2 YSLEER come from the germline V gene.

The rearrangement uses TRBV10-3 and TRBJ1-1; D call uncertain. Trimming took off 4 bases at V and 0 bases at J, with 6 bases between the two ends. There are 13 residues in the CDR3. Germline CDR1 is ENHRY and CDR2 is SYGVKD. CDR3: CAISGPMNTEAFF. The DNA for the CDR3 is TGTGCCATCAGTGGTCCCATGAACACTGAAGCTTTCTTT.

The rearrangement joins TRBV10-1 to TRBJ2-5; possibly TRBD1 for D (6 bases). In germline, CDR1 is WNHNN, CDR2 SYGVQD (reference sequence). Trimming stripped 3 bases from V and 6 bases from J, with 11 bases between. The CDR3 has 13 residues. The CDR3 DNA reads as TGCGCCAGCAGTGATGCACAGGGAAAGACCCAGTACTTC. Its translation is CASSDAQGKTQYF.

This clone was observed a handful of times. The J gene is TRBJ2-3, the V gene TRBV5-1, with D possibly matching TRBD2 (5 bases). The CDR3 totals 11 residues. V was shortened by 4 bases and J by 5 bases, with 5 bases between the two germline ends. Germline CDR1 reads SGHRS; CDR2 reads YFSETQ. The CDR3 region has the DNA TGCGCCAGCAGCGGGAGAGATACGCAGTATTTT. It specifies CASSGRDTQYF. Complete variable domain (other parts from reference TRBV5-1 and TRBJ2-3): KAGVTQTPRYLIKTRGQQVTLSCSPISGHRSVSWYQQTPGQGLQFLFEYFSETQRNKGNFPGRFSGRQFSNSRSEMNVSTLELGDSALYLCASSGRDTQYFGPGTRLTVL.

The CDR3 reads CASTLTGLAEYNEQFF. CDR3 sequence (DNA): TGTGCCAGTACTCTGACGGGACTAGCGGAGTACAATGAGCAGTTCTTC. V usage is TRBV19 and J usage is TRBJ2-1; TRBD2 agrees at 11 bases. The germline V gene has CDR1 LNHDA and CDR2 SQIVND (reference sequence). Losses at the gene ends were 7 bases for V and 4 bases for J; bases not matched to a gene: 9. CDR3 length: 16 residues.

The chain employs TRBV2 and TRBJ2-3; 11 nucleotides line up with TRBD2. The ends lost 6 bases at V and 5 bases at J; junction bases unmatched: 7. The CDR3 has 15 amino acids. Germline assignment: CDR1 SNHLY and CDR2 FYNNEI. Written as DNA, the CDR3 is TGTGCCAGCAGGACCGGACTAGCGGGCTTAGATACGCAGTATTTT. This codes for CASRTGLAGLDTQYF. Looking up the rest from reference TRBV2 and TRBJ2-3 gives the full variable domain: EPEVTQTPSHQVTQMGQEVILRCVPISNHLYFYWYRQILGQKVEFLVSFYNNEISEKSEIFDDQFSVERPDGSNFTLKIRSTKLEDSAMYFCASRTGLAGLDTQYFGPGTRLTVL.